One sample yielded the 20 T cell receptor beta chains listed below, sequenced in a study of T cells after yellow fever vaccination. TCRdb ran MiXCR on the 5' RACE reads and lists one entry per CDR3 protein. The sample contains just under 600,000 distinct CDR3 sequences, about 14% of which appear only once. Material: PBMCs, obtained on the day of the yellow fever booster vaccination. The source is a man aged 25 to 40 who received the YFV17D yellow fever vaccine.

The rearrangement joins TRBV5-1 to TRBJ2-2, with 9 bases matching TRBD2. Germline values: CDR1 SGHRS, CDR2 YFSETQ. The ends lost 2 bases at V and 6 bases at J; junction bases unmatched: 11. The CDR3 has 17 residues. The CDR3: CASSFILAGFPAGELFF. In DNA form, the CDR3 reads TGCGCCAGCAGCTTCATCCTAGCGGGATTCCCGGCCGGGGAGCTGTTTTTT.

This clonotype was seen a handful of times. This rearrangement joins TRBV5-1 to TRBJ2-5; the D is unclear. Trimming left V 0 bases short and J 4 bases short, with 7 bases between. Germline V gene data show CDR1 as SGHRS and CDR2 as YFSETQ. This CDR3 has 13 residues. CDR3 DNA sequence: TGCGCCAGCAGCTTGGCCATTCTAGAGACCCAGTACTTC. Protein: CASSLAILETQYF.

In nucleotides, the CDR3 is TGCGCCAGCAGCTTGGACAGGGGGAGCAACGAGCAGTACTTC. Amino acids: CASSLDRGSNEQYF. V is TRBV5-1 and J is TRBJ2-7, with 8 bases that match TRBD1. In germline, CDR1 is SGHRS, CDR2 YFSETQ. The V gene end was trimmed by 0 bases and the J gene end by 5 bases; junction bases not matched to a gene: 4. There are 14 residues in the CDR3.

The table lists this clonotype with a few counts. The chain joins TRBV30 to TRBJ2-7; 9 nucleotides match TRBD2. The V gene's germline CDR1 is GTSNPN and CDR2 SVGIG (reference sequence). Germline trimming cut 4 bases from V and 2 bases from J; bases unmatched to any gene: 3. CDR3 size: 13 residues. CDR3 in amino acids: CAWNKRGAYEQYF. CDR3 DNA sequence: TGTGCCTGGAACAAGCGGGGGGCCTACGAGCAGTACTTC.

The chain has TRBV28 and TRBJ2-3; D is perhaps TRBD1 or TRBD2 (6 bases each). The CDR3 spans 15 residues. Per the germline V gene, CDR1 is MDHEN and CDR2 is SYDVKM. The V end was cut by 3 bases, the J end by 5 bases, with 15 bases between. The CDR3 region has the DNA TGTGCCAGCAGTTTTGGGGGCGTGGGGGGAGATACGCAGTATTTT. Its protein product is CASSFGGVGGDTQYF.

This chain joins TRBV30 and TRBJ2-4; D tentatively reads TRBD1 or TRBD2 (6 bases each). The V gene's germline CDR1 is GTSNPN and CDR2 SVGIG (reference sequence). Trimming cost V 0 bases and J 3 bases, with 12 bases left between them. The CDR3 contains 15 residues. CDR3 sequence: CAWSVPGADKNIQYF. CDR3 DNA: TGTGCCTGGAGTGTCCCGGGGGCGGACAAAAACATTCAGTACTTC. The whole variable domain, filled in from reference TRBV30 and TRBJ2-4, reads SQTIHQWPATLVQPVGSPLSLECTVEGTSNPNLYWYRQAAGRGLQLLFYSVGIGQISSEVPQNLSASRPQDRQFILSSKKLLLSDSGFYLCAWSVPGADKNIQYFGAGTRLSVL.

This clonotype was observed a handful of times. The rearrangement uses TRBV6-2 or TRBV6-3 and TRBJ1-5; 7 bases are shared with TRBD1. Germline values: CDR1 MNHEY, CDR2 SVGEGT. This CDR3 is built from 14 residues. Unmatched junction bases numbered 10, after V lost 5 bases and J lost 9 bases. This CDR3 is CASSNGQEWTPQHF. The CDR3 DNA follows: TGTGCCAGCAGTAACGGACAGGAATGGACGCCCCAGCATTTT.

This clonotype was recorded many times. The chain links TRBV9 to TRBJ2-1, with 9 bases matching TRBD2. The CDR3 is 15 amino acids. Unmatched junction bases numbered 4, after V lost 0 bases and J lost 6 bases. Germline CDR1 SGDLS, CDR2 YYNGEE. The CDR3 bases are TGTGCCAGCAGCGTAGGGGGACTAGCAACCAATGAGCAGTTCTTC. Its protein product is CASSVGGLATNEQFF. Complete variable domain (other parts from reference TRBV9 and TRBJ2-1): DSGVTQTPKHLITATGQRVTLRCSPRSGDLSVYWYQQSLDQGLQFLIQYYNGEERAKGNILERFSAQQFPDLHSELNLSSLELGDSALYFCASSVGGLATNEQFFGPGTRLTVL.

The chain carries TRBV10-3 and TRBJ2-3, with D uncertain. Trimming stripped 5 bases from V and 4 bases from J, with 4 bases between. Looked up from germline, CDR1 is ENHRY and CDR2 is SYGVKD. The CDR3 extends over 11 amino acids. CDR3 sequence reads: CAISKADTQYF. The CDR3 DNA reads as TGTGCCATCAGTAAGGCAGATACGCAGTATTTT.

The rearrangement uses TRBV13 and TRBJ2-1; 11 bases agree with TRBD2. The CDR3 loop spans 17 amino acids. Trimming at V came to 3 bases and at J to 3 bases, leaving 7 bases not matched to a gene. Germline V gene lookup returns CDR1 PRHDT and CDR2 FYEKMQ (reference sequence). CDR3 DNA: TGTGCCAGCAGCTTTGGTAGCGGGAGGGCCGGCTACAATGAGCAGTTCTTC. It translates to CASSFGSGRAGYNEQFF.

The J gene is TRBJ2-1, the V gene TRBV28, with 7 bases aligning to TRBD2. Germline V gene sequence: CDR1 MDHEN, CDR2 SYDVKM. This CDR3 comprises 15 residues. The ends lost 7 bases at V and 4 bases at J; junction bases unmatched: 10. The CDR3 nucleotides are TGTGCCAGCACCGTGGGGGGGAGGGTTTACAATGAGCAGTTCTTC. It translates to CASTVGGRVYNEQFF.

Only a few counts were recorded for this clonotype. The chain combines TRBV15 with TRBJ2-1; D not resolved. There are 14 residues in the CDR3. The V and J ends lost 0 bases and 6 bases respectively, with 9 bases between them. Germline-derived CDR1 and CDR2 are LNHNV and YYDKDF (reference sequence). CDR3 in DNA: TGTGCCACCAGCAGAGATCAACTGGCCAATGAGCAGTTCTTC. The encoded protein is CATSRDQLANEQFF.

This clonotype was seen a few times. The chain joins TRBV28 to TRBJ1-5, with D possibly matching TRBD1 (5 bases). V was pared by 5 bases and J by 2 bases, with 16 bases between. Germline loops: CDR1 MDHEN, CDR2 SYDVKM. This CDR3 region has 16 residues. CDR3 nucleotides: TGTGCCAGCAGTCATGTCTTTCGGGGGGGCAATCAGCCCCAGCATTTT. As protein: CASSHVFRGGNQPQHF.

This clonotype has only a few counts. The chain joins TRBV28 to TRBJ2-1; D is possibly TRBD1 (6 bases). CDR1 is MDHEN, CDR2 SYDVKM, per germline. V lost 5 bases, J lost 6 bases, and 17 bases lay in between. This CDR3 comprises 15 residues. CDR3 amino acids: CASSRTVYLGNEQFF. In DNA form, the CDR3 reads TGTGCCAGCAGTCGGACAGTCTACCTTGGCAATGAGCAGTTCTTC.

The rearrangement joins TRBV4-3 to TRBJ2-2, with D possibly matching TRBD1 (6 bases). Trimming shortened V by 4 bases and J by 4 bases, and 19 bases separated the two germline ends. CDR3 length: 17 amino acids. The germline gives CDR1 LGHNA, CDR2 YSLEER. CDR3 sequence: CASSLIPGTKGTGELFF. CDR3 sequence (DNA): TGCGCCAGCAGCCTTATTCCCGGGACAAAAGGCACCGGGGAGCTGTTTTTT.

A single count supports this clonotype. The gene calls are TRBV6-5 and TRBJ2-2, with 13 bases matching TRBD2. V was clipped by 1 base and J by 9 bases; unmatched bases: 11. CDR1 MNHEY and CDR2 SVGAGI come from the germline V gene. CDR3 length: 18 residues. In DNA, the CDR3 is TGTGCCAGCAGTTACTACGGACTAGCGGGAGAAAAGACCCGGGAGCTGTTTTTT. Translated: CASSYYGLAGEKTRELFF.

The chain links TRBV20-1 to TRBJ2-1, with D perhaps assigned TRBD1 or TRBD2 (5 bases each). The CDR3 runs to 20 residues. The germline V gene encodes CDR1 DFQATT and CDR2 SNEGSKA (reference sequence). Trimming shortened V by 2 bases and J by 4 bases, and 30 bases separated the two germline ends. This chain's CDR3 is CSARSRGPGRSRGSYNEQFF. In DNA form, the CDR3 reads TGCAGTGCTAGATCTAGGGGACCGGGCAGGTCCCGTGGAAGTTACAATGAGCAGTTCTTC.

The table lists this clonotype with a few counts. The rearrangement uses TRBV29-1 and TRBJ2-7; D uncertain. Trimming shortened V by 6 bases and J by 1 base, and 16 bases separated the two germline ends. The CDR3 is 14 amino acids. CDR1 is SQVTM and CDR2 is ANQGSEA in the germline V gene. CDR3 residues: CSVHNPGLSYEQYF. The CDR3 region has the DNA TGCAGCGTGCATAACCCTGGGCTGTCCTACGAGCAGTACTTC.

The CDR3 is CASRPTEETQYF. The CDR3 nucleotides read TGTGCCAGCAGACCAACCGAAGAGACCCAGTACTTC. The rearrangement links TRBV6-6 to TRBJ2-5; D gene unclear. This CDR3 is built from 12 residues. Trimming removed 6 bases from V and 3 bases from J, with 8 bases in between. The germline V gene has CDR1 MNHNY and CDR2 SVGAGI (reference sequence).

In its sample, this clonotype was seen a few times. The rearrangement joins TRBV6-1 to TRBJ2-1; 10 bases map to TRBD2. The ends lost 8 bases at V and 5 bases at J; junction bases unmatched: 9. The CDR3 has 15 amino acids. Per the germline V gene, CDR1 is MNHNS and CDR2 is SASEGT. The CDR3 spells CASGNRLAGNNEQFF. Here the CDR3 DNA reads TGTGCCAGCGGCAATCGACTAGCGGGTAACAATGAGCAGTTCTTC.